These 14 T cell receptor beta chains were sequenced from one sample in a study of T cell responses to AZD1222 COVID-19 vaccine. Sequenced by immunoSEQ multiplex PCR; TCRdb stores in-frame clones only, minus some. The repertoire includes tens of thousands of clones, about 89% of them detected once, and roughly 28% sits in the top ten. Sequencing was performed on peripheral blood, taken 28 days after the second AZD1222 dose. These TCRs come from an adult who received the AZD1222 COVID-19 vaccine.

The chain combines TRBV24-1 with TRBJ1-2; TRBD1 aligns across 7 bases. This CDR3 spans 12 amino acids. The V segment lost 6 bases and the J segment 4 bases; nucleotides outside the gene matches: 1. The germline CDR1 and CDR2 sequences are KGHDR and SFDVKD. CDR3 DNA: TGTGCCACCAGTCAGGGGGGCTATGGCTACACCTTC. Residues: CATSQGGYGYTF.

J is TRBJ1-6 and V is TRBV3-1 (or the pseudogene TRBV3-2), with 8 nucleotides matching TRBD1. Germline V lookup: CDR1 LGHDT, CDR2 YNNKEL (reference sequence). This CDR3 has 17 amino acids. V was clipped by 4 bases and J by 8 bases; unmatched bases: 13. As DNA, the CDR3 is TGTGCCAGCAGCCTCACTTTGGGGCGACAGGGGTATTCACCCCTCCACTTT. Encoded protein: CASSLTLGRQGYSPLHF.

This clone has only one observation. This chain uses TRBV6-1 with TRBJ2-7, with 7 nucleotides matching TRBD2. There are 16 residues in the CDR3. Germline V gene data show CDR1 as MNHNS and CDR2 as SASEGT. Trimming took 3 bases from V and 0 from J; bases not matched to a gene: 8. CDR3 DNA sequence: TGTGCCAGCAGTGACCAATTAGCGGGCCGCTCCTACGAGCAGTACTTC. This encodes CASSDQLAGRSYEQYF.

This clone turned up a few times. As DNA, the CDR3 is TGTGCCAGCAGTTTCCTGGGACTAGCGGCGTCTGAGCAGTTCTTC. Protein product: CASSFLGLAASEQFF. V gene TRBV27 combines with J gene TRBJ2-1, with 11 bases identical to TRBD2. The V and J ends lost 3 bases and 9 bases, in that order; junction bases with no gene match: 7. Germline loops: CDR1 MNHEY, CDR2 SMNVEV (reference sequence). This CDR3 comprises 15 residues.

This clone occurred a few times. The genes are TRBV9 and TRBJ1-1, with D tentatively TRBD1 (6 bases). The CDR3 contains 14 residues. V gave up 0 bases and J gave up 0 bases, with 6 bases separating them. Germline V gene lookup returns CDR1 SGDLS and CDR2 YYNGEE. The CDR3 nucleotides read TGTGCCAGCAGCGTAGGGACAGTGAACACTGAAGCTTTCTTT. Its protein product is CASSVGTVNTEAFF. The full variable domain, rest sourced from reference TRBV9 and TRBJ1-1, is DSGVTQTPKHLITATGQRVTLRCSPRSGDLSVYWYQQSLDQGLQFLIQYYNGEERAKGNILERFSAQQFPDLHSELNLSSLELGDSALYFCASSVGTVNTEAFFGQGTRLTVV.

This clone was detected once. V usage is TRBV27 and J usage is TRBJ1-1; D ambiguous. The CDR3 consists of 15 residues. Trimming took 5 bases from V and 3 from J, leaving 16 bases between them. Germline CDR1 MNHEY, CDR2 SMNVEV (reference sequence). In DNA form, the CDR3 reads TGTGCCAGCAGTCTTATAAGGGTCGGGGACACTGAAGCTTTCTTT. Translating gives CASSLIRVGDTEAFF.

The rearrangement joins TRBV19 to TRBJ1-5; D may be TRBD1 (5 bases). CDR1 and CDR2 (germline): LNHDA, SQIVND (reference sequence). The CDR3 spans 16 residues. V was trimmed by 2 bases and J by 6 bases, leaving 17 bases between them. DNA of the CDR3: TGTGCCAGTAGTATAACATTAGGGACCCGGGTTCAGCCCCAGCATTTT. It codes for CASSITLGTRVQPQHF.

This sequence joins TRBV7-9 and TRBJ2-3; 9 bases align to TRBD2. Germline V gene data show CDR1 as SEHNR and CDR2 as FQNEAQ (reference sequence). V was pared by 4 bases and J by 2 bases, with 4 bases of the junction left unmatched. There are 15 residues in the CDR3. The CDR3 coding sequence is TGTGCCAGCAGCTACCCTAGCGGGAACACAGATACGCAGTATTTT. Amino acids: CASSYPSGNTDTQYF.

This clone was counted a single time. The chain employs TRBV6-4 and TRBJ2-1; 10 positions match TRBD2. Germline V gene lookup returns CDR1 MRHNA and CDR2 SNTAGT. The J segment lost 6 bases and the V segment lost 8 bases, leaving 10 bases of the junction unmatched. The CDR3 covers 15 residues. CDR3 nucleotides: TGTGCCAGCTCCTTTCTAGCGGGAGCCAGCAATGAGCAGTTCTTC. Encoded protein: CASSFLAGASNEQFF.

This chain joins TRBV7-8 and TRBJ2-7, with a weak D call TRBD2 (5 bases). The CDR3 runs to 17 residues. The germline V and J ends were trimmed by 6 bases and 2 bases, with 23 bases remaining between them. CDR1 SGHVS and CDR2 FQNEAQ come from the germline V gene. The CDR3 coding sequence is TGTGCCAGCAGTCACGCCCGGGGATCGAACAATCCCTACGAGCAGTACTTC. This gives the protein CASSHARGSNNPYEQYF.

The V gene is TRBV11-3, the J gene TRBJ2-7; no clear D gene. The CDR3 sequence is 12 residues long. With 7 bases removed from V and 7 bases from J, the gap between germline ends came to 14 bases. Germline assignment: CDR1 SGHNT and CDR2 YENEEA. Here the CDR3 reads CASTQTEGEQYF. In nucleotides, the CDR3 is TGTGCCAGCACTCAAACGGAAGGGGAGCAGTACTTC.

The chain couples TRBV7-9 to TRBJ2-4; D remains unclear. Trimming left V 1 base short and J 0 bases short, with 10 bases between. This CDR3 region has 16 residues. Germline lookup yields CDR1 SEHNR and CDR2 FQNEAQ (reference sequence). The CDR3 coding sequence is TGTGCCAGCAGCTTAGTTGGGGATCAAGCCAAAAACATTCAGTACTTC. Amino acid sequence: CASSLVGDQAKNIQYF.

V gene TRBV19 combines with J gene TRBJ2-2; 9 bases line up with TRBD2. The V gene end was trimmed by 3 bases and the J gene end by 2 bases; junction bases not matched to a gene: 4. CDR3 size: 16 residues. CDR1 and CDR2 (germline): LNHDA, SQIVND (reference sequence). CDR3 amino acids: CASSISSGTNTGELFF. The DNA for the CDR3 is TGTGCCAGTAGTATTTCTAGCGGGACAAACACCGGGGAGCTGTTTTTT.

The chain joins TRBV3-1 (or the pseudogene TRBV3-2) to TRBJ2-3, with D unresolved. Germline V CDR1 and CDR2: LGHDT, YNNKEL (reference sequence). CDR3 length: 13 residues. V dropped 1 base and J dropped 6 bases, with 8 bases sitting between them. CDR3 DNA: TGTGCCAGCAGCCAAGGGGTTAGGGATACGCAGTATTTT. Amino acid sequence: CASSQGVRDTQYF.